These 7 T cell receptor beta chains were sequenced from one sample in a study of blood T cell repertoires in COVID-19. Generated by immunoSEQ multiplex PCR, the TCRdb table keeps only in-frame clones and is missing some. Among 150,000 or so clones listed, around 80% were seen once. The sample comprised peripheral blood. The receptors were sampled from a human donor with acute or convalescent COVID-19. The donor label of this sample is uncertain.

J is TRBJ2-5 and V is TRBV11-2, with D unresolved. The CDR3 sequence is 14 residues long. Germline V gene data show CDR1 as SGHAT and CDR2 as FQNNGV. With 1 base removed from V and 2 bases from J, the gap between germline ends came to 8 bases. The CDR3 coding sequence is TGTGCCAGCAGCTTAGTCCGAGTTCAAGAGACCCAGTACTTC. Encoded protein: CASSLVRVQETQYF.

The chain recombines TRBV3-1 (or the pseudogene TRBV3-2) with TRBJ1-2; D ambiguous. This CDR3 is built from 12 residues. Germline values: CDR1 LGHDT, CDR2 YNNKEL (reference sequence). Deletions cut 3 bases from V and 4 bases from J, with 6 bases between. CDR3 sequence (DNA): TGTGCCAGCAGCCACCCCGGCTATGGCTACACCTTC. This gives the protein CASSHPGYGYTF.

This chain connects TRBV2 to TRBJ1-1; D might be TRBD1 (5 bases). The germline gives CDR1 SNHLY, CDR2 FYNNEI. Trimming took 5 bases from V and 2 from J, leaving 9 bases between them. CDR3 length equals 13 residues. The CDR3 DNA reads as TGTGCCAGCAGTCAAGGGGCTAACACTGAAGCTTTCTTT. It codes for CASSQGANTEAFF.

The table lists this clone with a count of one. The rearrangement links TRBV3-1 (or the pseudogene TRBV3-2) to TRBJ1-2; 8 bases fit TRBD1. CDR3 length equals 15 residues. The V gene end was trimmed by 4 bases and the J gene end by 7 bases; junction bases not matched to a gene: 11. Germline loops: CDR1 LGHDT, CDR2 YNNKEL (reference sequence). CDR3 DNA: TGTGCCAGCAGCCTGAGGCCAGGGGGCTCTCTTGGCTACACCTTC. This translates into CASSLRPGGSLGYTF.

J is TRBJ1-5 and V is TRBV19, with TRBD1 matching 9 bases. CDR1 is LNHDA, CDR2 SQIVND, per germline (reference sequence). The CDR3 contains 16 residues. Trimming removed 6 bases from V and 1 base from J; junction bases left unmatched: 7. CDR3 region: CASRPGTGRSNQPQHF. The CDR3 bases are TGTGCCAGTAGGCCAGGGACAGGGAGGAGCAATCAGCCCCAGCATTTT.

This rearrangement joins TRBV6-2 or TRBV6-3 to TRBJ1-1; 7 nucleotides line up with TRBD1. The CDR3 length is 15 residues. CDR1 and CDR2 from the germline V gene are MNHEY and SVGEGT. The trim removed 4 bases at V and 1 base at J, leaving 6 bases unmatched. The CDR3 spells CASSSTGAGNTEAFF. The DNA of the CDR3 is TGTGCCAGCAGTTCCACAGGGGCCGGGAACACTGAAGCTTTCTTT.

The CDR3 here is CASTQRSGGDEQFF. CDR3 in DNA: TGTGCCAGCACCCAAAGGTCGGGGGGGGATGAGCAGTTCTTC. V and J are TRBV21-1 and TRBJ2-1; the D call in the table, TRBD2, was not verified against the DNA. TRBV21-1 is deemed a pseudogene. This CDR3 has 14 residues.